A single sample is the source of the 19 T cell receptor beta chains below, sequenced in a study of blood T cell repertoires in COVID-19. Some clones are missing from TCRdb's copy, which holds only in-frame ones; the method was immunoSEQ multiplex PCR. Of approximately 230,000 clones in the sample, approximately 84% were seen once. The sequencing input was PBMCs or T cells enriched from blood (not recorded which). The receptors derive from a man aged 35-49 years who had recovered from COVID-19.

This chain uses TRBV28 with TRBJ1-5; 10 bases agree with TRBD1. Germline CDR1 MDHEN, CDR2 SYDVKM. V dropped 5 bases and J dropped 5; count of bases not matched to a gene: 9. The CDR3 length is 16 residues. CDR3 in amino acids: CASSRYDRGLDQPQHF. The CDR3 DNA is TGTGCCAGCAGTCGGTATGACAGGGGGCTCGATCAGCCCCAGCATTTT.

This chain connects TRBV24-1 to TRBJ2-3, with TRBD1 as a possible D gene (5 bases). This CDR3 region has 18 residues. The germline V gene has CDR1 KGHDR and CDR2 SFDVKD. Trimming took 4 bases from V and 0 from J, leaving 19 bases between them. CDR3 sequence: CATSDSLPGRASTDTQYF. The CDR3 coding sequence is TGTGCCACCAGTGACTCTCTACCCGGCAGGGCCAGCACAGATACGCAGTATTTT.

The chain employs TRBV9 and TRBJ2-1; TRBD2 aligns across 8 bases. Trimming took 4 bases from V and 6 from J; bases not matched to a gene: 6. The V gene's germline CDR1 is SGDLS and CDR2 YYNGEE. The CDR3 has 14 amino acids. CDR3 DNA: TGTGCCAGCAGCACGACCGGGACTAGCAATGAGCAGTTCTTC. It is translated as CASSTTGTSNEQFF.

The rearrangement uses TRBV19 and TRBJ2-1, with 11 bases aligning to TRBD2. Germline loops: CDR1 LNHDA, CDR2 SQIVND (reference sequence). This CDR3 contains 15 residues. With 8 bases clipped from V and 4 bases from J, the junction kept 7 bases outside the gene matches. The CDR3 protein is CASRTGTSGYNEQFF. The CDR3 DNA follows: TGTGCCAGTCGAACCGGGACTAGCGGATACAATGAGCAGTTCTTC.

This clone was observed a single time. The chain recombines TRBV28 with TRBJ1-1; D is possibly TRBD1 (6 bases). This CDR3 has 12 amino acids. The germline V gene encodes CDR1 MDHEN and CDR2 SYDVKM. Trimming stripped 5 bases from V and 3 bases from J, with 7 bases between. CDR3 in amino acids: CASSRTDTEAFF. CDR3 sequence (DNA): TGTGCCAGCAGTAGGACAGACACTGAAGCTTTCTTT.

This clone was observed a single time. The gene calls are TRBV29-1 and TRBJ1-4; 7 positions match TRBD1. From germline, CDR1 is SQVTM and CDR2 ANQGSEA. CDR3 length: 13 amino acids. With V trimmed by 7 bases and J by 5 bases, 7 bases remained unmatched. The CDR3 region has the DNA TGCAGCGCCCACGGGACAGACAATGAAAAACTGTTTTTT. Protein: CSAHGTDNEKLFF.

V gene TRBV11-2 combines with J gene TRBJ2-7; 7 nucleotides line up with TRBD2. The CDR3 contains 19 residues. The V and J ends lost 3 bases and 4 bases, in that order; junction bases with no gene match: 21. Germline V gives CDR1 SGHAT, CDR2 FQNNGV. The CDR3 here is CASSFMLASGPGGLYEQYF. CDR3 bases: TGTGCCAGCAGCTTCATGTTAGCGTCAGGTCCTGGGGGACTATACGAGCAGTACTTC.

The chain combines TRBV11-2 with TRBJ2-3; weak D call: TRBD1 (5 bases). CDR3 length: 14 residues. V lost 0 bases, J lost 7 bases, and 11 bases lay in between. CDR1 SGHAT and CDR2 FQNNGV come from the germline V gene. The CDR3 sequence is CASSLETRAHTQYF. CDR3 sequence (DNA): TGTGCCAGCAGCTTAGAAACCAGGGCTCATACGCAGTATTTT.

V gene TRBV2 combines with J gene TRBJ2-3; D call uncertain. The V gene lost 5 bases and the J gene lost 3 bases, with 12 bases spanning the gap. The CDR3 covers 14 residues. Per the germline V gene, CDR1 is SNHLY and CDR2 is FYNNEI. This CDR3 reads CASSPPRITDTQYF. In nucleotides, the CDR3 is TGTGCCAGCAGTCCCCCTAGAATTACAGATACGCAGTATTTT.

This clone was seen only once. In DNA, the CDR3 is TGTGCCAGCTCACCAACCCGGGTGAGCCAAGAGACCCAGTACTTC. Translated: CASSPTRVSQETQYF. This rearrangement joins TRBV18 to TRBJ2-5, with D unresolved. Germline V CDR1 and CDR2: KGHSH, LQKENI. The ends were cut back, 2 bases at V and 1 base at J, with 11 bases in the middle. The CDR3 spans 15 residues.

The CDR3 DNA is TGCAGTGCTGGTGGACGGGGAAGCACAGATACGCAGTATTTT. Translation: CSAGGRGSTDTQYF. V gene TRBV20-1 combines with J gene TRBJ2-3, with D possibly TRBD2 on 5 matching bases. Germline loops: CDR1 DFQATT, CDR2 SNEGSKA (reference sequence). This CDR3 has 14 residues. V gave up 5 bases and J gave up 0 bases, with 12 bases separating them.

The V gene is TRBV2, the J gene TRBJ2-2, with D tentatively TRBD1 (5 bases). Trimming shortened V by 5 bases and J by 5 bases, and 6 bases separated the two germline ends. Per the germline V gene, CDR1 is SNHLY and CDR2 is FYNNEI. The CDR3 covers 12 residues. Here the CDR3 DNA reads TGTGCCAGCAGTAGACAGACCGGGGAGCTGTTTTTT. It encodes CASSRQTGELFF.

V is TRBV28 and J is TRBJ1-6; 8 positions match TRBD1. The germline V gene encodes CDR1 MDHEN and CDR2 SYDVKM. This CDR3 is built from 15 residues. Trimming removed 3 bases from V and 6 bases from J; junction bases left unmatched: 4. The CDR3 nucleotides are TGTGCCAGCAGTTTTCGGCAGGGGGCTAATTCACCCCTCCACTTT. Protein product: CASSFRQGANSPLHF.

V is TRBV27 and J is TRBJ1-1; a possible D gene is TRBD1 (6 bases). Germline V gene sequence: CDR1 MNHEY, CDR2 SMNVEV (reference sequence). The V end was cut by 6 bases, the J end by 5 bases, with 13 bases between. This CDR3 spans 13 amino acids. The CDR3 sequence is CASSLKGGTEAFF. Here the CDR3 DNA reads TGTGCCAGCAGCCTGAAGGGGGGGACTGAAGCTTTCTTT.

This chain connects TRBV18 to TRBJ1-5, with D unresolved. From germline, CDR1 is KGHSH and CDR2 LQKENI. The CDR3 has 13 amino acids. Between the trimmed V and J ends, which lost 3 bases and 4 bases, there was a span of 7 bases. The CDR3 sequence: CASSPALNQPQHF. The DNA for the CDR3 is TGTGCCAGCTCACCGGCATTAAATCAGCCCCAGCATTTT.

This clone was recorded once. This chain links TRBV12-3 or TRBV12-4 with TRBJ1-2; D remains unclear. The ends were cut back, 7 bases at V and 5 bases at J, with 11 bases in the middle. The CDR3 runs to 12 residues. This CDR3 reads CASTRETYGYTF. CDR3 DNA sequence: TGTGCCAGCACCCGAGAGACATATGGCTACACCTTC.

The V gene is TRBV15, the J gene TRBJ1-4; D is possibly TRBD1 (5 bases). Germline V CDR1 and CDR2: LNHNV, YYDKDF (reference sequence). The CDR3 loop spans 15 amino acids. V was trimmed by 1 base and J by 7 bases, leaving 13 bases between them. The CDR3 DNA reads TGTGCCACCAGCAGAGCCGGGGGAAGGGGTGAAAAACTGTTTTTT. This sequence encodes CATSRAGGRGEKLFF.

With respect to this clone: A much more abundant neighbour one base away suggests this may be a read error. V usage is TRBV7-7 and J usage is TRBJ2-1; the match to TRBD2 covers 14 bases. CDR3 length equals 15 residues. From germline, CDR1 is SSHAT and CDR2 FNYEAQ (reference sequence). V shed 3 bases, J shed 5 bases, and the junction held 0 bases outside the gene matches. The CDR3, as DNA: TGTGCCAGCAGCTTGACTAGCGGGGGGGACAATGAGCAGTTCTTC. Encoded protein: CASSLTSGGDNEQFF.

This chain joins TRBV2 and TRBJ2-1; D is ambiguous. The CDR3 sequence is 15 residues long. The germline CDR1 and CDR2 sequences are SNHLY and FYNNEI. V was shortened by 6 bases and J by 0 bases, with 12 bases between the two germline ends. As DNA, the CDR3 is TGTGCCAGCAGGCGTGGCGGCAGCTCCTACAATGAGCAGTTCTTC. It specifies CASRRGGSSYNEQFF.